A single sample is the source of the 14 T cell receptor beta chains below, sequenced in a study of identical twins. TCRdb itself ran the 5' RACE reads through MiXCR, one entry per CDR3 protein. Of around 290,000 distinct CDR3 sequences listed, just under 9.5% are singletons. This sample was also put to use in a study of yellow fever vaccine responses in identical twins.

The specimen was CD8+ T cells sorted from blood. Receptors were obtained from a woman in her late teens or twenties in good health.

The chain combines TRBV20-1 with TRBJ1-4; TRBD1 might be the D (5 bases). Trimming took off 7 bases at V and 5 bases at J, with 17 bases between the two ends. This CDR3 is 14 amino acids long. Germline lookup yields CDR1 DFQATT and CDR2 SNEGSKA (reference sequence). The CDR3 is CSVRDGRENEKLFF. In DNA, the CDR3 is TGCAGTGTGAGAGACGGCAGGGAGAATGAAAAACTGTTTTTT.

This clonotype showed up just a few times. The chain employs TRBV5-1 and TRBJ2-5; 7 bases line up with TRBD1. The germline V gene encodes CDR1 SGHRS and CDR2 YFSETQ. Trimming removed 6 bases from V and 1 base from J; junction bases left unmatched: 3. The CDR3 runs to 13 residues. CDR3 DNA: TGCGCCAGCAACCGGGACAGCCAAGAGACCCAGTACTTC. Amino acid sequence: CASNRDSQETQYF.

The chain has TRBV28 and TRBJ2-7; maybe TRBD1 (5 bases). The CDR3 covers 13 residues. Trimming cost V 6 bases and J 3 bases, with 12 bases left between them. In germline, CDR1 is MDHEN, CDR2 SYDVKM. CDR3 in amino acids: CASSTSDNYEQYF. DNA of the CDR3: TGTGCCAGCAGCACCTCGGACAACTACGAGCAGTACTTC.

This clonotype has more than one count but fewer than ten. The DNA of the CDR3 is TGTGCCAGCAGGCTCCTAGGCCCTAGCACAGATACGCAGTATTTT. Protein: CASRLLGPSTDTQYF. V usage is TRBV7-2 and J usage is TRBJ2-3; D remains ambiguous. Per germline, CDR1 SGHTA and CDR2 FQGNSA. This CDR3 has 15 residues. Trimming removed 6 bases from V and 0 bases from J, with 13 bases in between.

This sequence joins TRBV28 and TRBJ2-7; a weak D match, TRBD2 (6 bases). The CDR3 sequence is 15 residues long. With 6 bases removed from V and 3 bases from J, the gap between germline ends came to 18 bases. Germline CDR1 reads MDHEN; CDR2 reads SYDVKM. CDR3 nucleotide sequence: TGTGCCAGCAGCTTAGTGGGAGGTACCCACTACGAGCAGTACTTC. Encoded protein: CASSLVGGTHYEQYF. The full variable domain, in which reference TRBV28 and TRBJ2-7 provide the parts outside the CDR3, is DVKVTQSSRYLVKRTGEKVFLECVQDMDHENMFWYRQDPGLGLRLIYFSYDVKMKEKGDIPEGYSVSREKKERFSLILESASTNQTSMYLCASSLVGGTHYEQYFGPGTRLTVT.

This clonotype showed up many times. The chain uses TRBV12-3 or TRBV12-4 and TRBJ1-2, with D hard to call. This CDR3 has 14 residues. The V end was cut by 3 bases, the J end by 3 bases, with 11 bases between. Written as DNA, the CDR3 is TGTGCCAGCAGTTTTTCATACGGACACTATGGCTACACCTTC. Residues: CASSFSYGHYGYTF.

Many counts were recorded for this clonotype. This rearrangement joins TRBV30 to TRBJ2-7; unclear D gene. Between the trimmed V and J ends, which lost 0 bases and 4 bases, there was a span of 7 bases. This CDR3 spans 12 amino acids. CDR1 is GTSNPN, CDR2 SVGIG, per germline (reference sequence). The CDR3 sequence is CAWSVTGYEQYF. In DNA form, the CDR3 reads TGTGCCTGGAGTGTGACTGGATACGAGCAGTACTTC. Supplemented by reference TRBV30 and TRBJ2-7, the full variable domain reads SQTIHQWPATLVQPVGSPLSLECTVEGTSNPNLYWYRQAAGRGLQLLFYSVGIGQISSEVPQNLSASRPQDRQFILSSKKLLLSDSGFYLCAWSVTGYEQYFGPGTRLTVT.

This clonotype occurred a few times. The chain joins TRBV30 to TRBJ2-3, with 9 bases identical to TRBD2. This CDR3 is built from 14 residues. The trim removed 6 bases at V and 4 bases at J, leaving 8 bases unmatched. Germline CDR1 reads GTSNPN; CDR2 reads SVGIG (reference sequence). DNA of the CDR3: TGTGCCTGCTCCCCTGCGGGGGGGGCAGATACGCAGTATTTT. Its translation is CACSPAGGADTQYF.

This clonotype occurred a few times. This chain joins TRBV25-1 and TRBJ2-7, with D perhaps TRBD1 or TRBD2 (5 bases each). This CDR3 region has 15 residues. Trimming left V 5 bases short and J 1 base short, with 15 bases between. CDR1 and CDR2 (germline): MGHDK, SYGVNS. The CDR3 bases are TGTGCCAGCAGTATACAACGGGACGGATCCTACGAGCAGTACTTC. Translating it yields CASSIQRDGSYEQYF.

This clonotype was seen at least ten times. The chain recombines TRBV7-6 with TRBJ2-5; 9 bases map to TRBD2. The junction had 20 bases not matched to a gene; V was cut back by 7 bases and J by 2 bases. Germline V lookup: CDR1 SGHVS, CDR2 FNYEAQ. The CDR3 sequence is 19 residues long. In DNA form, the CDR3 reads TGTGCCAGCACTCACCCGATTAGCGGGGGCCCATCTCCACAAGAGACCCAGTACTTC. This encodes CASTHPISGGPSPQETQYF.

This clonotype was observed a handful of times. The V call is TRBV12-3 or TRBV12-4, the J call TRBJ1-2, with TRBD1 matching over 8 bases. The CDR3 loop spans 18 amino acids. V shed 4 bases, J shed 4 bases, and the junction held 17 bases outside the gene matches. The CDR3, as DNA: TGTGCCAGCAGTTCCCTCCTACAGGGGGGTCAGTTGTTCTATGGCTACACCTTC. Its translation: CASSSLLQGGQLFYGYTF.

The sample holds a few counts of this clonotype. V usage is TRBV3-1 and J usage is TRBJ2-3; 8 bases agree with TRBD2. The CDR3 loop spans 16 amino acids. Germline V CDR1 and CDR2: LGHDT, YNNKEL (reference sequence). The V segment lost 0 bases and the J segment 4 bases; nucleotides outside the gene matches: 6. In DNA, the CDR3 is TGTGCCAGCAGCCAAGACTTCTCGGGGGGGGCAGATACGCAGTATTTT. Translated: CASSQDFSGGADTQYF.

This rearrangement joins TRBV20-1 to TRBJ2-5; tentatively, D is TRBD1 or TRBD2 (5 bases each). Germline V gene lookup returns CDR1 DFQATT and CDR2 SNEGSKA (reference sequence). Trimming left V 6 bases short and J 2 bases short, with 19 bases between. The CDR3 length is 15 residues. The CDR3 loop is CSAASAQDWQETQYF. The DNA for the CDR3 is TGCAGTGCCGCATCTGCACAGGACTGGCAAGAGACCCAGTACTTC.

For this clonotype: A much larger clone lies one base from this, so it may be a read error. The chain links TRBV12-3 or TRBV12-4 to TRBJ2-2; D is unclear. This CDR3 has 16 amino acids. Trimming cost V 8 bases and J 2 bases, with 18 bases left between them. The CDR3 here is CASCLPRSANTGELFF. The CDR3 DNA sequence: TGTGCCAGCTGCCTTCCTAGGTCCGCTAACACCGGGGAGCTGTTTTTT.